The present TCR beta chain was sequenced within a study of shared clonotypes between healthy human individuals. Naive CD8 cells lacked CD45RO, underwent positive selection for CCR7 and left out terminally differentiated effector memory CD45RA+ cells. This CDR3 region has 15 residues. Germline loops: CDR1 LGHNA, CDR2 YSLEER. Trimming removed 4 bases from V and 7 bases from J, with 16 bases in between. Using immunoSEQ multiplex PCR, the repertoire was profiled, and TCRdb retains in-frame clones only, with some absent. Of over 2 million clones in the sample, about 95% were seen once. The material sequenced was naive CD8+ T cells sorted from blood. The TCR originated in a man between 18 and 29 years old in good health. The rearrangement links TRBV4-3 to TRBJ2-2, with D hard to call. For the CDR3, the DNA is TGCGCCAGCAGCCTCCTTCCTCAGGAATACGGGGAGCTGTTTTTT. Its translation: CASSLLPQEYGELFF.